The 4 T cell receptor beta chains below come from one sample, sequenced in a study of blood T cell repertoires in COVID-19. Profiled with immunoSEQ multiplex PCR; TCRdb holds only in-frame clones, not every one. The profile shows some 150,000 clones, 70% to 80% of them singletons. Sequenced: peripheral blood. These receptors were collected from a woman aged 45-65 years with active or convalescent COVID-19.

V is TRBV19 and J is TRBJ2-4; a weak D match, TRBD2 (5 bases). Trimming left V 0 bases short and J 0 bases short, with 9 bases between. The CDR3 has 16 amino acids. Germline V gene lookup returns CDR1 LNHDA and CDR2 SQIVND (reference sequence). As DNA, the CDR3 is TGTGCCAGTAGTATAGAGTCAGGACTAGCCAAAAACATTCAGTACTTC. This codes for CASSIESGLAKNIQYF.

This clone was observed once. This chain connects TRBV27 to TRBJ1-2; 8 nucleotides agree with TRBD1. Germline loops: CDR1 MNHEY, CDR2 SMNVEV (reference sequence). V shed 8 bases and J 7 bases; nucleotides not matched to a gene: 15. The CDR3 consists of 15 residues. The CDR3 region has the DNA TGTGCCAGCCGACAGTCGGACAGGGCGGTACGTGGCTACACCTTC. Protein sequence: CASRQSDRAVRGYTF.

J is TRBJ1-5 and V is TRBV7-2; 10 bases are a match to TRBD1. The CDR3 loop spans 16 amino acids. The J segment lost 7 bases and the V segment lost 1 base, leaving 7 bases of the junction unmatched. Looked up from germline, CDR1 is SGHTA and CDR2 is FQGNSA. The CDR3 DNA follows: TGTGCCAGCAGCTTAGTCGGGACAGGGGAGAACCAGCCCCAGCATTTT. This sequence encodes CASSLVGTGENQPQHF.

The chain recombines TRBV6-5 with TRBJ1-1, with 8 bases matching TRBD1. J lost 11 bases, V lost 4 bases, and 12 bases had no gene match. This CDR3 is built from 14 residues. The germline gives CDR1 MNHEY, CDR2 SVGAGI. CDR3 nucleotide sequence: TGTGCCAGCAGTTCACGCCGGACAGGGTCGGTGGCTTTCTTT. Translating it yields CASSSRRTGSVAFF.